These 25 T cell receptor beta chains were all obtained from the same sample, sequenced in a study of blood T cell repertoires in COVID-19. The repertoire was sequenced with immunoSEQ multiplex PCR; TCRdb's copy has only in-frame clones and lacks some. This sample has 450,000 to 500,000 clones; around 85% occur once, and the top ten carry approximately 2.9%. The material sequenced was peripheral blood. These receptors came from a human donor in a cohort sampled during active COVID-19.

CDR3 nucleotide sequence: TGTGCCAGCAGTTACTCGATCCAGGGGGCGAACGAGCAGTACTTC. It yields the protein CASSYSIQGANEQYF. This rearrangement joins TRBV6-5 to TRBJ2-7, with TRBD1 identical over 8 bases. The CDR3 has 15 amino acids. V lost 0 bases to trimming and J lost 5 bases; unmatched junction nucleotides: 6. Germline V gene sequence: CDR1 MNHEY, CDR2 SVGAGI.

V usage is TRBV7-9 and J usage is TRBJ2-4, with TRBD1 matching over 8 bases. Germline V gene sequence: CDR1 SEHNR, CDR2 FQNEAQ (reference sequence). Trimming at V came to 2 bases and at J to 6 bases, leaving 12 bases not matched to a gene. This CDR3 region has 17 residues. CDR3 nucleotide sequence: TGTGCCAGCAGCTTACCCCGGACGGGCAGGGGGCTAAACATTCAGTACTTC. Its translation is CASSLPRTGRGLNIQYF.

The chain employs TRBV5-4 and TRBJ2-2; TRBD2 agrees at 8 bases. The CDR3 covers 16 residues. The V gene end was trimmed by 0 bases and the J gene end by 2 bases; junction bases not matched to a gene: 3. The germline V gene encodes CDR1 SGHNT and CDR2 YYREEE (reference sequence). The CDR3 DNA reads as TGTGCCAGCAGCTTGGCCGGACTAGCAAACACCGGGGAGCTGTTTTTT. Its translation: CASSLAGLANTGELFF.

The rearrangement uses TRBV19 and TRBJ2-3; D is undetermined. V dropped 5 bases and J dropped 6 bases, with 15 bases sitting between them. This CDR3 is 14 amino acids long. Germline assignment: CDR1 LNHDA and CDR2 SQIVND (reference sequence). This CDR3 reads CASSRLVSIDTQYF. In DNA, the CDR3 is TGTGCCAGTAGTCGGTTAGTGTCGATCGATACGCAGTATTTT.

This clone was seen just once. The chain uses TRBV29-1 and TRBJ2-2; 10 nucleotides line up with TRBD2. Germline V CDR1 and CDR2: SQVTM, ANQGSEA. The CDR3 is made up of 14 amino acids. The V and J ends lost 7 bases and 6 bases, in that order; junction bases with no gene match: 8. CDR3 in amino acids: CSAEALAGAGELFF. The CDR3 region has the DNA TGCAGCGCGGAGGCTCTAGCGGGAGCCGGGGAGCTGTTTTTT.

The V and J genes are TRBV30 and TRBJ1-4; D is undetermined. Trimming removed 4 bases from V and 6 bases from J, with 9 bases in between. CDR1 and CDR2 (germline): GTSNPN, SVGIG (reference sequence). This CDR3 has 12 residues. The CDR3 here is CAWNPRDEKLFF. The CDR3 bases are TGTGCCTGGAACCCGAGGGATGAAAAACTGTTTTTT.

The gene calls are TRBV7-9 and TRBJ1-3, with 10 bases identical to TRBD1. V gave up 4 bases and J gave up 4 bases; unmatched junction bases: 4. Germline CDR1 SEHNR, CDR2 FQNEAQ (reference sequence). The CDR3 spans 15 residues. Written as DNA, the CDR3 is TGTGCCAGCAGCTCGGGACAGGGGAGAGGAAACACCATATATTTT. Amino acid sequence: CASSSGQGRGNTIYF.

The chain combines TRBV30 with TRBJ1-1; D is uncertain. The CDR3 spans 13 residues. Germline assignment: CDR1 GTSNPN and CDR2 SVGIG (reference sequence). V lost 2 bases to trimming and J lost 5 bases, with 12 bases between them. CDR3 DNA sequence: TGTGCCTGGAGTACCTTAGAGTGGACTGAAGCTTTCTTT. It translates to CAWSTLEWTEAFF.

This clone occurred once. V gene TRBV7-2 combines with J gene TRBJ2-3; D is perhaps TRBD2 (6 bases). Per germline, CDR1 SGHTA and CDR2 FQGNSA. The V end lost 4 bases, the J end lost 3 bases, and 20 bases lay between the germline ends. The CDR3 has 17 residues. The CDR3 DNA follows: TGTGCCAGCAGCTCCCTCTGGTTCGGGGGACGTACAGATACGCAGTATTTT. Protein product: CASSSLWFGGRTDTQYF.

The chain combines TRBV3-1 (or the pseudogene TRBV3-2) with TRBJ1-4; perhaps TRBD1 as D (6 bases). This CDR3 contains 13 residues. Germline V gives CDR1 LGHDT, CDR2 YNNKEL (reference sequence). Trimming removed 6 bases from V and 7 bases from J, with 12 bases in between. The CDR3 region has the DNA TGTGCCAGCAGACCTAAAGGGGGTGAAAAACTGTTTTTT. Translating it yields CASRPKGGEKLFF.

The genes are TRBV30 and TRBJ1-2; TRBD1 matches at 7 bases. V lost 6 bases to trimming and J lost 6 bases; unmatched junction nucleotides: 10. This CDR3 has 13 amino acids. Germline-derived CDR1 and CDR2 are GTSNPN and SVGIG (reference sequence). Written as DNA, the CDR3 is TGTGCCTGTAATCGACAGGGAGTGGATGGCTACACCTTC. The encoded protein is CACNRQGVDGYTF.

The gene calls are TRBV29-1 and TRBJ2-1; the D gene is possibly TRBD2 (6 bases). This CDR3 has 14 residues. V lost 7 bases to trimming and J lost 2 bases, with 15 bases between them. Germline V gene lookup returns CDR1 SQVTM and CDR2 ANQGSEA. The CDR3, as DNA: TGCAGCGCTTATAGCGGCTATGCCTACAATGAGCAGTTCTTC. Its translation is CSAYSGYAYNEQFF.

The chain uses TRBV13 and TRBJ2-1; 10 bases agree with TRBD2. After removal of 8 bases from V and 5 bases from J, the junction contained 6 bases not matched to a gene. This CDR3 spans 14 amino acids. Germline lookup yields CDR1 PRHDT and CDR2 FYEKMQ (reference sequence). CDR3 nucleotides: TGTGCCAGCTCCACCGGGACTAGCGACAATGAGCAGTTCTTC. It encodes CASSTGTSDNEQFF.

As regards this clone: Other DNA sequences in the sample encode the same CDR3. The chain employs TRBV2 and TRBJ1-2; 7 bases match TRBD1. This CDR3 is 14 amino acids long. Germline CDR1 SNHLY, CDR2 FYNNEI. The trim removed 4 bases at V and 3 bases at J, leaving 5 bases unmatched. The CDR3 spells CASSVSQGDYGYTF. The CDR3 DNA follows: TGTGCCAGCAGTGTTAGTCAGGGGGACTATGGCTACACCTTC.

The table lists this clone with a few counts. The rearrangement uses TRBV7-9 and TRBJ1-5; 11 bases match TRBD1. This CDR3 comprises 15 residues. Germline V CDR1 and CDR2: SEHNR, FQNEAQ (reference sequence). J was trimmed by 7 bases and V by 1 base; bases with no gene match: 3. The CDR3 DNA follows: TGTGCCAGCAGCTTAGGGGGACAGGGGGGACAGCCCCAGCATTTT. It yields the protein CASSLGGQGGQPQHF.

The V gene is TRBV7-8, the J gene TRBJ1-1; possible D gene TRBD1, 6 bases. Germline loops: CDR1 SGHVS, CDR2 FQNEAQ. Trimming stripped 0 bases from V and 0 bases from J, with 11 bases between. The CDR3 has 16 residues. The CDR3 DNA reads TGTGCCAGCAGCTTAGCGCGGGGGCAGATGAACACTGAAGCTTTCTTT. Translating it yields CASSLARGQMNTEAFF.

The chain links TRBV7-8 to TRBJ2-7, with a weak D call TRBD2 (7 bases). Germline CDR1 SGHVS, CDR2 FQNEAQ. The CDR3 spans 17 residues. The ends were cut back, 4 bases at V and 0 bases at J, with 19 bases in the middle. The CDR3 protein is CASSYPPGGVSSYEQYF. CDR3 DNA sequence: TGTGCCAGCAGCTACCCCCCGGGGGGCGTGAGCTCCTACGAGCAGTACTTC.

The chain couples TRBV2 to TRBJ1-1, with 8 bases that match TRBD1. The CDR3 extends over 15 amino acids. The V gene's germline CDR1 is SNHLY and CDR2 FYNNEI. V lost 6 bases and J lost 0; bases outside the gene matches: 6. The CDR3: CASSARGQVNTEAFF. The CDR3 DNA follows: TGTGCCAGCAGCGCGCGGGGACAGGTGAACACTGAAGCTTTCTTT.

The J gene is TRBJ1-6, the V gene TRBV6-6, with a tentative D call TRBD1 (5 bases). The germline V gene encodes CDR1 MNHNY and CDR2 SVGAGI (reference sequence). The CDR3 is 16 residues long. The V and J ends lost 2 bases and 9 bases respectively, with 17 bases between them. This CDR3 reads CASSYESAGLASPLHF. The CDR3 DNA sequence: TGTGCCAGCAGTTACGAGTCAGCAGGGCTGGCTTCACCCCTCCACTTT.

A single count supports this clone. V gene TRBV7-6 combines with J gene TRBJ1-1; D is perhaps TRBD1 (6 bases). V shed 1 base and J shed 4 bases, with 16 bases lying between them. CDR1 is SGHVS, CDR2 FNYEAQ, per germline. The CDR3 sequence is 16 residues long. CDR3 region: CASSLGPGGAGTEAFF. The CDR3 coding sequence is TGTGCCAGCAGCTTAGGGCCCGGGGGGGCGGGCACTGAAGCTTTCTTT. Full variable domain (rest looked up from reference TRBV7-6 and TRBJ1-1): GAGVSQSPRYKVTKRGQDVALRCDPISGHVSLYWYRQALGQGPEFLTYFNYEAQQDKSGLPNDRFSAERPEGSISTLTIQRTEQRDSAMYRCASSLGPGGAGTEAFFGQGTRLTVV.

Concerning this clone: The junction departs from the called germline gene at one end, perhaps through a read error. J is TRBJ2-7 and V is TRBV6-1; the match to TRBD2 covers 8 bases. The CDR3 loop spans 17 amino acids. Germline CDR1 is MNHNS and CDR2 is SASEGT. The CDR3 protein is CASSEGAGVAGTYEQYF. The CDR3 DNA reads TGTGCCAGCAGCGAAGGTGCTGGCGTAGCGGGAACCTACGAGCAGTACTTC.

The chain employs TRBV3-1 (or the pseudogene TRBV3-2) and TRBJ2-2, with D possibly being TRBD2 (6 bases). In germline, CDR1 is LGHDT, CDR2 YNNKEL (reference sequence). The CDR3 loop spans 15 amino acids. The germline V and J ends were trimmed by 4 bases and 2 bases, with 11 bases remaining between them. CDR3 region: CASSPRDFNTGELFF. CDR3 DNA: TGTGCCAGCAGCCCTCGGGACTTTAACACCGGGGAGCTGTTTTTT.

CDR3 in DNA: TGTGCCAGCAGCTTTCAGGGGGCCGGGTATGGCTACACCTTC. It yields the protein CASSFQGAGYGYTF. V is TRBV7-2 and J is TRBJ1-2; 8 nucleotides line up with TRBD1. The germline CDR1 and CDR2 sequences are SGHTA and FQGNSA. There are 14 residues in the CDR3. The V gene end was trimmed by 3 bases and the J gene end by 5 bases; junction bases not matched to a gene: 5.

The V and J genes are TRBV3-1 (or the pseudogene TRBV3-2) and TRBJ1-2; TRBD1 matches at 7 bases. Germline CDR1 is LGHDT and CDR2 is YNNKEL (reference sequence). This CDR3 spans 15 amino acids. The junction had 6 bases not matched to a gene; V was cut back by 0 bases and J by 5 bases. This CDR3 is CASSQEYPGGYGYTF. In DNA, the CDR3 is TGTGCCAGCAGCCAAGAGTATCCAGGGGGATATGGCTACACCTTC.

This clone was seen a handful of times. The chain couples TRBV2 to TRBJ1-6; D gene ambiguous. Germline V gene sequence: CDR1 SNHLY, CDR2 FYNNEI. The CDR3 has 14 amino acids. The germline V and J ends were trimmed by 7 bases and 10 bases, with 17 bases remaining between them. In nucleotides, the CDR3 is TGTGCCAGCACCTCAGCAGGAATTAGGTCACCCCTCCACTTT. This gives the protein CASTSAGIRSPLHF.